The present TCR beta chain was sequenced within a study of regulatory T cells in long-lasting Graves disease. Study-level findings and limits: Persistent disease exhibited a predilection for TRBV28, TRBJ1-2 and TRBJ2-5.

This clonotype showed up many times. The antigen is undetermined. The CDR3 covers 16 residues. Germline CDR1 reads LGHDT; CDR2 reads YNNKEL (reference sequence). V was cut by 1 base and J by 0 bases, with 10 bases left in between. CDR3 regions were amplified by Arm-PCR using iRepertoire HTBI primers to build TCR beta libraries. TCRdb re-analysed the multiplex PCR reads in MiXCR, keeping a single row per CDR3 protein. The sample records approximately 270,000 distinct CDR3 sequences, 15% to 20% being singletons. Stated time point: newly diagnosed GD, antithyroid drugs for less than 3 months. Researchers made the TCR library from RNA that was extracted from PBMCs. American Thyroid Association guidelines were used to diagnose Graves' disease. It was an endocrinology department in Xi'an, China, that provided the patients. These data were also filed under a second study, of T cells in Graves' hyperthyroidism and ophthalmopathy. Per that paper: HTBI primers drove first-round RT-PCR of the TCR CDR3.

The receptor was derived from a woman aged 30 to 39 with Graves disease. The genes are TRBV3-1 and TRBJ1-5; D remains unclear. Sequenced here: peripheral blood mononuclear cells (PBMCs), sampled at new diagnosis, from a patient treated with antithyroid drugs. The CDR3 sequence: CASSQGSHFSNQPQHF. CDR3 nucleotide sequence: TGTGCCAGCAGCCAAGGTAGTCACTTTAGCAATCAGCCCCAGCATTTT.